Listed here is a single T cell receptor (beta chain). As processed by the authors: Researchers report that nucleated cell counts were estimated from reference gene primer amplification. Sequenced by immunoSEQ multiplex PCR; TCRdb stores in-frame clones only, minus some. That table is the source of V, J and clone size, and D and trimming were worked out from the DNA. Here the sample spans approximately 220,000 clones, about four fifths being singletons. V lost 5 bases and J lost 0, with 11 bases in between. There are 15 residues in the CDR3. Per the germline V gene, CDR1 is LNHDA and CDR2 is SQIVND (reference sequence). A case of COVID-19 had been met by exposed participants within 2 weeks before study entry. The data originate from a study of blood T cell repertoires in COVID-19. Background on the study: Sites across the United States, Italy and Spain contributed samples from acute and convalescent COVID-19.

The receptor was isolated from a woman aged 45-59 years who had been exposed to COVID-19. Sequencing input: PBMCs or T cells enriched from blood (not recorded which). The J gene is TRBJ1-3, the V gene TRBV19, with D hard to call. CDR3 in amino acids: CASSYARRSGNTIYF. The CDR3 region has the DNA TGTGCCAGTAGTTATGCGCGCCGCTCTGGAAACACCATATATTTT.